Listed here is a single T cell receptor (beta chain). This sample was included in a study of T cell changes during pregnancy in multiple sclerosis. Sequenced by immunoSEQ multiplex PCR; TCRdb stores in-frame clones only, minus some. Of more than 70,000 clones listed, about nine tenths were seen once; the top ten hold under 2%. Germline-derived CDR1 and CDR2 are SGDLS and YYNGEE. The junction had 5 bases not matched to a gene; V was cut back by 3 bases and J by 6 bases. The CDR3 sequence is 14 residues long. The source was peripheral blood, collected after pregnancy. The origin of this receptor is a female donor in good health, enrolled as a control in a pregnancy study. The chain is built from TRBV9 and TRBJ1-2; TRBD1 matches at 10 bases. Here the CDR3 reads CASSAGQGKDGYTF. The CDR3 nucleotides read TGTGCCAGCAGCGCGGGACAGGGGAAAGATGGCTACACCTTC.